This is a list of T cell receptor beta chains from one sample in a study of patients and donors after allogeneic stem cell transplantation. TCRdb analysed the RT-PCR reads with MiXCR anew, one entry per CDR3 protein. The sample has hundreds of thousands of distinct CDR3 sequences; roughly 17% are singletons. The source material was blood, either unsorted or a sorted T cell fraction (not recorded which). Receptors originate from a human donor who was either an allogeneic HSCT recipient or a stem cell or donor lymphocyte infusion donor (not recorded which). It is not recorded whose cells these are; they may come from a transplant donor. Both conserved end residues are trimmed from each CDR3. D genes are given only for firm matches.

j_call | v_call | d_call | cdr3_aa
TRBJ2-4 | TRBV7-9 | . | ASSPSRTLDIQY
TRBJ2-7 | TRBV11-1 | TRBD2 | ASSLALAGTSGQY
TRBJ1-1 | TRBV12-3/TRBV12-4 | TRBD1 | ASNRQGLAF
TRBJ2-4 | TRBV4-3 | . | ASSQAGRSLAKNIQY
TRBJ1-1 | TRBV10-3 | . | AILSGEEFEAF
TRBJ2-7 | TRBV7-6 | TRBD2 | ASSPGLAGGLSYEQY
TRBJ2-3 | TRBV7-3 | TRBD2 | ASSQGLVADTQY
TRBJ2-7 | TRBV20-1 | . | SAREPSSKEQY
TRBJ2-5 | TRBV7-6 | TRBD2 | ASSLSGRAGQETQY
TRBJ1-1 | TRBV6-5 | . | ASSYYGGAHTEAF
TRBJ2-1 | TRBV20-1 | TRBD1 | SGQQGKHEQF
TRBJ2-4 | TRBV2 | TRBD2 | ASGVSLAENIQY
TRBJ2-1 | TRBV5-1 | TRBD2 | ASSYGILGLARSEQF
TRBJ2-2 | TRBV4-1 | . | ASSHYTGELF
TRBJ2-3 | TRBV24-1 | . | ATSQWGFTQY
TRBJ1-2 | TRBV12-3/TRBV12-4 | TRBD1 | ASRPTGPDYGYT
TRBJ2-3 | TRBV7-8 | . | ASSLRGSTSTDTQY
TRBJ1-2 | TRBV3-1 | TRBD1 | ASSQDLRQGLYGYT
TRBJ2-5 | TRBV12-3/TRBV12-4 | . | ASSFAAPQY
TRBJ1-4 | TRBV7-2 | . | ASSLDPGATNEKLF
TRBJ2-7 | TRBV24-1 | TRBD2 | ATSTTGGFEQY
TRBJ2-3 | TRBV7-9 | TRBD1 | ASSTDRESTDTQY
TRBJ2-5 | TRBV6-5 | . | ASSYHSRSRGGETQY
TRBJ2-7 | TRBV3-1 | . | ASSQDGGLGGEQY
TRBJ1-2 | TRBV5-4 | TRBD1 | ASGSGQGGILNYGYT
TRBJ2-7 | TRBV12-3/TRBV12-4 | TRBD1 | ASSHVQGAGEQY
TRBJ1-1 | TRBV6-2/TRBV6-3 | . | ASRIGWTEAF
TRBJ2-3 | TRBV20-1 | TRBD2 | SARPIILAGLTTDTQY
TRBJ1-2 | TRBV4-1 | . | ASSRDDCYT
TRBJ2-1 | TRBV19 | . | ASSILGLYNEQF
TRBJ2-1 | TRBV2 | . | ASQLDYNEQF
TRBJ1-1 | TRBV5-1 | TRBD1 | ASSVRDRGTEAF
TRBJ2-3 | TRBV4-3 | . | ASSQGATAGTDTQY
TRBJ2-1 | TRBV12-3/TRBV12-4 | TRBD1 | ASSPDRATYNEQF
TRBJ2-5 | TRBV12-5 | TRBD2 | ASGSRTSGRSETQY
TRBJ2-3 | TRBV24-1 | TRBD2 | ATSDPTSGRGDTQY